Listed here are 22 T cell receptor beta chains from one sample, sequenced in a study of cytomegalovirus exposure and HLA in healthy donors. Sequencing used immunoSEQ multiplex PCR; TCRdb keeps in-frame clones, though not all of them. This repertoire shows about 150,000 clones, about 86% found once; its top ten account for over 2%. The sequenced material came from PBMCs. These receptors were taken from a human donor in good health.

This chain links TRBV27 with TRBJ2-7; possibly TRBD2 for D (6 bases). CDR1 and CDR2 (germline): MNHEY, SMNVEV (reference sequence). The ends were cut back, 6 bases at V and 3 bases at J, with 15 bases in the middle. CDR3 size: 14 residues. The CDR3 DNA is TGTGCCAGCAGGGCCGGGACTCCCAACTACGAGCAGTACTTC. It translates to CASRAGTPNYEQYF.

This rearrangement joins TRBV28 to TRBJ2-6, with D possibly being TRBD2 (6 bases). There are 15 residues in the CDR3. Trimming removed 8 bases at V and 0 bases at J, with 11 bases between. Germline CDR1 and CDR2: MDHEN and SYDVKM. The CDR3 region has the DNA TGTGCCAGCTCTAGGGGAGGCTCTGGGGCCAACGTCCTGACTTTC. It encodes CASSRGGSGANVLTF.

Here the CDR3 DNA reads TGTGCCAGCAGTCCGCAGGGTGGGCCCTACAATGAGCAGTTCTTC. Translating gives CASSPQGGPYNEQFF. The V gene is TRBV27, the J gene TRBJ2-1, with a possible D match to TRBD1 (5 bases). CDR1 and CDR2 (germline): MNHEY, SMNVEV (reference sequence). With 5 bases removed from V and 2 bases from J, the gap between germline ends came to 13 bases. CDR3 length equals 15 residues.

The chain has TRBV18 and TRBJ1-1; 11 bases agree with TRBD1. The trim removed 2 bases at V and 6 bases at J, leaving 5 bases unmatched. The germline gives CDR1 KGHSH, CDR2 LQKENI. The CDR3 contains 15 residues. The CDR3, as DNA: TGTGCCAGCTCACCATGGACAGGGGGCATGTCTGAAGCTTTCTTT. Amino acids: CASSPWTGGMSEAFF.

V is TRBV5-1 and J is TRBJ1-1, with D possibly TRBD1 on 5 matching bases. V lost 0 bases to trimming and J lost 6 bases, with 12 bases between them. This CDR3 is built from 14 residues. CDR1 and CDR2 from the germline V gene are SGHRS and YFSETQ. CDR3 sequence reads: CASSLVGQTPEAFF. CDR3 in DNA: TGCGCCAGCAGCTTGGTGGGGCAGACACCTGAAGCTTTCTTT.

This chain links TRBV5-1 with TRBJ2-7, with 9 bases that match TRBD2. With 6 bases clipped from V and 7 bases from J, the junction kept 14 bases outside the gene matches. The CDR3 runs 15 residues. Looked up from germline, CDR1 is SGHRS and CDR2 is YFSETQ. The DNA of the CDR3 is TGCGCCAGCACCCCATCTAGCGGGATAGTCGGGGAGCAGTACTTC. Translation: CASTPSSGIVGEQYF. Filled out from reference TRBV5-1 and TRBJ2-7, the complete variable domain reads KAGVTQTPRYLIKTRGQQVTLSCSPISGHRSVSWYQQTPGQGLQFLFEYFSETQRNKGNFPGRFSGRQFSNSRSEMNVSTLELGDSALYLCASTPSSGIVGEQYFGPGTRLTVT.

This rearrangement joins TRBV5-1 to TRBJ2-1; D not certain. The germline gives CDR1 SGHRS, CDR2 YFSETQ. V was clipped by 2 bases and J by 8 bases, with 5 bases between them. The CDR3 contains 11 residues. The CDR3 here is CASSFFDEQFF. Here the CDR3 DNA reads TGCGCCAGCAGCTTTTTCGATGAGCAGTTCTTC.

CDR3 residues: CASSFGQGAAEQYF. The CDR3 DNA is TGTGCCAGCAGCTTCGGACAGGGGGCTGCCGAGCAGTACTTC. The chain has TRBV7-2 and TRBJ2-7; 11 nucleotides align to TRBD1. Trimming removed 3 bases from V and 6 bases from J; junction bases left unmatched: 4. There are 14 residues in the CDR3. Germline loops: CDR1 SGHTA, CDR2 FQGNSA.

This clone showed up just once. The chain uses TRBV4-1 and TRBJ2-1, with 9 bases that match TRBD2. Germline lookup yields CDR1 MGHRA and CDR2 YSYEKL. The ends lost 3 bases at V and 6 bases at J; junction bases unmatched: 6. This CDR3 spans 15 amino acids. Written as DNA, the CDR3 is TGCGCCAGCAGCCAGATCGGCGGGAGGGCCAATGAGCAGTTCTTC. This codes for CASSQIGGRANEQFF.

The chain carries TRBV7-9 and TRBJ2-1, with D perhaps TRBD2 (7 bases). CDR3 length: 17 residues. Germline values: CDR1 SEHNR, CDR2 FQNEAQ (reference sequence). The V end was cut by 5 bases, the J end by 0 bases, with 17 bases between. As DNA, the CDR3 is TGTGCCAGCAGCGGGGGGGCGGCGCGACCCTCCTACAATGAGCAGTTCTTC. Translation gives CASSGGAARPSYNEQFF.

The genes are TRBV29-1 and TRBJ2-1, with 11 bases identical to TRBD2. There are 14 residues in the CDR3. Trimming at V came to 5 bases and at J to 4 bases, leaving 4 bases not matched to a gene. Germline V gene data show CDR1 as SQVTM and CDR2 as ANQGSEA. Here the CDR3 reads CSVRTSGPYNEQFF. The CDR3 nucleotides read TGCAGCGTTCGGACTAGCGGGCCTTACAATGAGCAGTTCTTC.

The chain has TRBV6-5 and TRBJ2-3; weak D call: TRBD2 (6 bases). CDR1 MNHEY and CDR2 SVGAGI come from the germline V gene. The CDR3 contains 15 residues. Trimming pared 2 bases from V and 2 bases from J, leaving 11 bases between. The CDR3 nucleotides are TGTGCCAGCAGTTACGAGGGAGGCTACACAGATACGCAGTATTTT. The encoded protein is CASSYEGGYTDTQYF.

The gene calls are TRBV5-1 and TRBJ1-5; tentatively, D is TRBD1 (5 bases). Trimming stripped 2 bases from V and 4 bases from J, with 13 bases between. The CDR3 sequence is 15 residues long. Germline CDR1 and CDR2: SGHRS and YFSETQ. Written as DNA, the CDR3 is TGCGCCAGCAGCTTTGAGGGGCGGGGGAATCAGCCCCAGCATTTT. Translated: CASSFEGRGNQPQHF.

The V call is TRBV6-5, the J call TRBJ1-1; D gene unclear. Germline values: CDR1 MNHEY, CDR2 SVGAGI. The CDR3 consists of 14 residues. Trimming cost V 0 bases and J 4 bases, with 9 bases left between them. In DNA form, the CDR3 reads TGTGCCAGCAGTTACTCGATGCAGGCCACTGAAGCTTTCTTT. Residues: CASSYSMQATEAFF.

The CDR3 region is CASSASGSTDTQYF. CDR3 coding DNA: TGTGCCAGCAGTGCTAGCGGGAGCACAGATACGCAGTATTTT. J is TRBJ2-3 and V is TRBV6-4; 8 positions agree with TRBD2. Germline V CDR1 and CDR2: MRHNA, SNTAGT. The CDR3 runs 14 residues. Germline trimming cut 4 bases from V and 0 bases from J; bases unmatched to any gene: 0.

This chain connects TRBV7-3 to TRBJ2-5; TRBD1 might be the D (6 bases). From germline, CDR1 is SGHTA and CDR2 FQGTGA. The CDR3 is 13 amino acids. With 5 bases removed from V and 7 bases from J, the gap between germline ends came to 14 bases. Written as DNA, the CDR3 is TGTGCCAGCAGCACCTGGACAGAAACGACCCAGTACTTC. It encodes CASSTWTETTQYF.

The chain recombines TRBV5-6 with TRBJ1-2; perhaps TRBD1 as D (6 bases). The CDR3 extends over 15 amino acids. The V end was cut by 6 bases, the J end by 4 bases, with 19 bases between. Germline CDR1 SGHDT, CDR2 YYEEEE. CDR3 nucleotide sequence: TGTGCCAGCACCCAAAGATCGGCGGGGGCCTATGGCTACACCTTC. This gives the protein CASTQRSAGAYGYTF.

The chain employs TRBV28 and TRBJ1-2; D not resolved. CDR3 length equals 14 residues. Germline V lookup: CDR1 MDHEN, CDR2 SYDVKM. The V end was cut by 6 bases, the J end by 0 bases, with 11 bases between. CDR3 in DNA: TGTGCCAGCAGGGAGACGGCAGCTAACTATGGCTACACCTTC. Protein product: CASRETAANYGYTF.

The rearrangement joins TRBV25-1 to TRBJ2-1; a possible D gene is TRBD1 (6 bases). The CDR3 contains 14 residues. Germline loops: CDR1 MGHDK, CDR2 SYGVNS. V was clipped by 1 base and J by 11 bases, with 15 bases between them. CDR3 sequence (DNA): TGTGCCAGCAGTGAATCCCCCAACAGGGTACAGCAGTTCTTC. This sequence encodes CASSESPNRVQQFF.

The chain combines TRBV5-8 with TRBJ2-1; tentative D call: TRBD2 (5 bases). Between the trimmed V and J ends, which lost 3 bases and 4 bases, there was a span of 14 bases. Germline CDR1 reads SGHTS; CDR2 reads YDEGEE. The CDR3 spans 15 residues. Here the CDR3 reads CASSSLALEYNEQFF. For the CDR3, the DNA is TGTGCCAGCAGCTCCTTAGCGTTAGAGTACAATGAGCAGTTCTTC.

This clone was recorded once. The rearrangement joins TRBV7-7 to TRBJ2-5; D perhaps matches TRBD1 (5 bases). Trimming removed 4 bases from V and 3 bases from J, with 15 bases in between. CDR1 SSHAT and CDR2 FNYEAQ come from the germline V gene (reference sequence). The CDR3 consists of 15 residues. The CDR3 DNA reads TGTGCCAGCAGCTCTTCAGGGTCGGTCAAAGAGACCCAGTACTTC. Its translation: CASSSSGSVKETQYF.

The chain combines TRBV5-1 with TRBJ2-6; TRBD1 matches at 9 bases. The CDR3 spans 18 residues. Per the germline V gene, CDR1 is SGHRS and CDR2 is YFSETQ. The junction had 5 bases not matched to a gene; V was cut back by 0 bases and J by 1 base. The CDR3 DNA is TGCGCCAGCAGCTTGGTGGGGACAGGGAGTTCTGGGGCCAACGTCCTGACTTTC. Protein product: CASSLVGTGSSGANVLTF.